This TCR beta chain was recovered during a study of cytomegalovirus exposure and HLA in healthy donors. PCR was performed using 60 Vbeta and 13 Jbeta primers. Study processing details: The authors later counted roughly 76 million unique TCR beta chains, about 11 million of them shared. Clones were sequenced by immunoSEQ multiplex PCR, and TCRdb holds only the in-frame ones, with some missing. That table is the source of V, J and clone size, and D and trimming were worked out from the DNA. Of 150,000 to 200,000 clones in the sample, approximately 80% were seen once. Findings of the study overall: Across donors, presence/absence analyses took sequencing depth to be roughly uniform.

Notes on this clone: The antigen is undetermined. Germline and junction disagree at one end, which may indicate a read error. Additional DNA sequences in this sample encode the identical CDR3.

From germline, CDR1 is SGHNT and CDR2 YENEEA. There are 17 residues in the CDR3. The sequence was obtained from a woman aged 40 to 49 in good health and CMV-seronegative. The genes are TRBV11-3 and TRBJ1-1, with D tentatively TRBD1 (5 bases). Source material: PBMCs. The CDR3 loop is CASSLDRWGASRTEAFF. The CDR3 DNA reads as TGTGCCAGCAGCCTAGATCGGTGGGGCGCTTCGCGCACTGAAGCTTTCTTT.